This T cell receptor (beta chain) was retrieved from a study of blood T cell repertoires in COVID-19 (dated by TCRdb to the early 2020s). About the study as a whole: Collaborator samples came from the United States, Italy and Spain and covered acute and convalescent phases of COVID-19. The samples were drawn from the first 160 participants of the ongoing ImmuneRACE study and from some 1,300 subjects provided by 6 global collaborators. A freely available public database, intended as a resource for researchers studying the immune response to SARS-CoV-2, is where the repertoires were released. Deeply sampled blood TCRbeta repertoires from subjects exposed to, actively infected with, or recovered from COVID-19 were included in the dataset. The material from the prospective study consisted of cDNA or gDNA derived from T cells, B-cell-depleted T cells, or PBMCs. A de-identified subject ID, COVID-19 status, age in years and sex were almost always included in the sample metadata. Where HLA class I and class II types were available, the types were taken from metadata supplied by the sample provider, not from assay-based typing. The paper's findings and limits, for the study overall: Clinical and demographic metadata were provided uncurated, with the amount varying by source and participant.

The collaborating institutions used their own protocols to collect whole blood in K2EDTA tubes. For TCRbeta analysis, collaborator samples were shipped as frozen whole blood, as isolated PBMCs, or as DNA extracted from either sample type. From V the trimming removes 0 bases and from J it removes 7 bases, while the gene matches leave 14 bases of the junction unaccounted for. The CDR3 runs 18 amino acids, cysteine and phenylalanine included. Left in the record is the CDR3 DNA by itself, 54 bases read in frame from the first base. CDR1 and CDR2 are read off the germline V gene as LGHNA and YNFKEQ. The immunoSEQ Assay, a bias-controlled multiplex PCR, was used to amplify TCRbeta CDR3 regions from genomic DNA. Concerning the study's data processing: The number of nucleated cells in each sample was estimated from the amplification of reference gene primers within the assay. To quantify the absolute abundance of each unique TCRbeta CDR3 rearrangement, sequence reads were collapsed and filtered. For each sample, productive Simpson clonality was calculated as the square root of Simpson's diversity index over productive rearrangements. In TCRdb, the immuneACCESS table is reduced to in-frame sequences with V and J assigned. These tables do not hold every clone; where another copy was compared, an unresolved V gene accounts for under half, and the others remain unexplained. V and J calls plus clone size are reproduced from that table; the DNA served to infer D and trimming. The sample has some 160,000 clones on record, around 90% of them singletons. Of the sample, around 2.9% falls within the top ten clones.

This clone occurred once. The specificity of this receptor is unknown. No base quality information exists; no much larger clone differs at one position. Sequencing was done on a sample of peripheral blood. This receptor was identified in a man in his 60s with acute or convalescent COVID-19. The chain was built from TRBV4-2 and TRBJ1-4, and 7 junction bases match TRBD1. CDR3 reads: CASSQDKRGPVGGEKLFF. In nucleotides, the sequence is TGTGCCAGCAGCCAAGATAAAAGGGGGCCAGTTGGGGGTGAAAAACTGTTTTTT.